This TCR beta chain was profiled in a study of vaccination and CD4 T cells after COVID-19. The CDR3 has 15 residues. In germline, CDR1 is MNHNS, CDR2 SASEGT. V shed 6 bases and J 0 bases; nucleotides not matched to a gene: 8. An Oncomine TCR Beta short-read assay was used to sequence the DNA from cultured CD4+ T cells. TCRdb reprocessed the PCR reads via MiXCR and lists one record per CDR3 protein. The repertoire has some 9,000 distinct CDR3 sequences, 55% to 70% of them found once; the top ten carry 7.3%. Treatment specified: roughly ten-day PBMC culture with coronavirus spike peptide pools or control peptides (ViraFEST assay). Antigen-specific T cell expansion with peptide pools preceded TCR sequencing in the ViraFEST approach. Negative-selection isolation of CD4+ T cells was performed after 10 to 11 days of culture. A remark on this clonotype: The antigen remains undetermined.

This sequence was found in a human donor who had recovered from COVID-19. The chain links TRBV6-1 to TRBJ2-7, with 7 nucleotides matching TRBD1. Sequencing used CD4+ T cells from blood, cultured in vitro. CDR3 in DNA: TGTGCCAGCAGCGATGACAGGGACCTCTCCTACGAGCAGTACTTC. It specifies CASSDDRDLSYEQYF.